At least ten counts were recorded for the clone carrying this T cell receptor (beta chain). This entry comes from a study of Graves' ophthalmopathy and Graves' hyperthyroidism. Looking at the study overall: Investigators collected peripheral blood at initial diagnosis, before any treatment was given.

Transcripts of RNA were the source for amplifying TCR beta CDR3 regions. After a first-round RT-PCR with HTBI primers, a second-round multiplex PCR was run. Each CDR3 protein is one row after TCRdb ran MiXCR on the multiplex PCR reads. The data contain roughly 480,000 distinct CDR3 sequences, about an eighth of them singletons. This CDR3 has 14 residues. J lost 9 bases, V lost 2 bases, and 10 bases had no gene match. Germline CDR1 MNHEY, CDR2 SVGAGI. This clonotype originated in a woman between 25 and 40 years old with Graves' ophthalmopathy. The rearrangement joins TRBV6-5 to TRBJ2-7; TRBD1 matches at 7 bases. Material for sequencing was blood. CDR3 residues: CASSYAPDRASQYF. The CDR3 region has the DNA TGTGCCAGCAGTTACGCCCCTGACAGGGCGTCGCAGTACTTC.